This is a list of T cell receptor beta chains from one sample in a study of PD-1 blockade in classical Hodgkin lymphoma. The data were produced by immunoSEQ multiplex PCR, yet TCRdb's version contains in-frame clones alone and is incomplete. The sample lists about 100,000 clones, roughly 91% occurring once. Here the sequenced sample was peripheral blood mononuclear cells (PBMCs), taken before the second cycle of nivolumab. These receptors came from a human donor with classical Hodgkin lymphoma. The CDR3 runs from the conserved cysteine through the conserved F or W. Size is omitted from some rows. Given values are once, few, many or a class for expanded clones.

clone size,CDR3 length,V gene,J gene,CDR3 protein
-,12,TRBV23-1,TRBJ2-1,CAILNLYNEQFF
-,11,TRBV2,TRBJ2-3,CASRSPDTQYF
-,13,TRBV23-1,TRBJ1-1,CASSQVSLTEAFF
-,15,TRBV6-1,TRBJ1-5,CASSGTGRSNQPQHF
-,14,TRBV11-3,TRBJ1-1,CASSLDGTVTEAFF
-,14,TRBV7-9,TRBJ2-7,CASSLDGKLYEQYF
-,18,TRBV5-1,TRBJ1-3,CASSPQGWGGLSGNTIYF
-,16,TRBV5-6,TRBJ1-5,CASSLESAGPEQPQHF
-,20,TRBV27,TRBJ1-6,CASSSSMRGTGGSYNSPLHF
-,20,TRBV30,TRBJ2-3,CAWSHPGGSFFYTKEGLVYF
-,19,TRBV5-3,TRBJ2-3,CARSLEDRVIGASTDTQYF
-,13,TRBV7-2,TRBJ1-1,CASRATLNTEAFF
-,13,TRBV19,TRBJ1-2,CASASHGPYGYTF
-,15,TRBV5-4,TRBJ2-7,CASRGDLGGSYEQYF
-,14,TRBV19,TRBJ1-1,CASSWGPRDTEAFF
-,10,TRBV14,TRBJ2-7,CASPGCEQYF
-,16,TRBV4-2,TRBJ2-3,CASSQGTSLSTDTQYF
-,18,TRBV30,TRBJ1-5,CAWSASSGGAFGNQPQHF
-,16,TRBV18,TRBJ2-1,CASSRKEGASYNEQFF
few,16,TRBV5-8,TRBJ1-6,CASSLWASSYNSPLHF
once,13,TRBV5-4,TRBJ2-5,CASRPTPQETQYF
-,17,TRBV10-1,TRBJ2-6,CASRVGLKPTGANVLTF